This entry describes one TCR beta chain. The target antigen is unknown. The sample belongs to a study of vaccination effects on CD4 cells after COVID-19. Findings and caveats of the study: Clones from infection and from vaccination both contracted markedly late after vaccination.

TCRdb's copy holds only in-frame clones and misses some; the assay was immunoSEQ multiplex PCR. The sample yields around 44,000 clones, around 80% seen once. CDR1 is SEHNR, CDR2 FQNEAQ, per germline (reference sequence). The germline V and J ends were trimmed by 5 bases and 9 bases, with 16 bases remaining between them. This CDR3 comprises 13 residues. Once cultured for more than nine days, the cells underwent separation to obtain CD4+ T cells. Between March and December 2020, the person had a SARS-CoV-2 infection that PCR confirmed. Either the BNT162b2 or mRNA-1273 vaccine was given to participants in two doses.

Sequenced material: CD4+ T cells from PBMCs cultured without peptide, taken after COVID-19 vaccination. The chain couples TRBV7-9 to TRBJ1-1; unclear D gene. The sequence was collected from a human donor who had a prior SARS-CoV-2 infection. Written as DNA, the CDR3 is TGTGCCAGCAGCCCTAGCGGGCAGGACCAAGCTTTCTTT. Translation: CASSPSGQDQAFF.